The 18 T cell receptor beta chains reported below all come from one sample, sequenced in a study of shared clonotypes between healthy human individuals. Libraries were prepared by immunoSEQ multiplex PCR; TCRdb keeps only in-frame clonotypes and omits some of them. This table has around 1.5 million clones, approximately 98% appearing once. Sequencing was carried out using naive CD4+ T cells sorted from blood. The subset here: CD45RA+ positively selected. These receptors came from a man aged 25-40 years in good health.

The chain has TRBV11-1 and TRBJ2-1; D gene unclear. Per the germline V gene, CDR1 is SGHAT and CDR2 is FQDESV (reference sequence). The CDR3 runs 16 residues. V gave up 0 bases and J gave up 0 bases, with 9 bases separating them. CDR3 DNA sequence: TGTGCCAGCAGCTTAGCGCGGAAGAGCTCCTACAATGAGCAGTTCTTC. Translation: CASSLARKSSYNEQFF.

The chain recombines TRBV28 with TRBJ1-2; D not certain. Per the germline V gene, CDR1 is MDHEN and CDR2 is SYDVKM. The CDR3 contains 13 residues. Deletions cut 8 bases from V and 4 bases from J, with 14 bases between. CDR3 coding DNA: TGTGCCAGCTACCGAGGCAGTTCCTATGGCTACACCTTC. It codes for CASYRGSSYGYTF.

This rearrangement joins TRBV9 to TRBJ2-5; D perhaps matches TRBD2 (6 bases). Germline V gives CDR1 SGDLS, CDR2 YYNGEE. With 1 base removed from V and 5 bases from J, the gap between germline ends came to 15 bases. CDR3 length equals 15 residues. The CDR3 nucleotides read TGTGCCAGCAGCGTAACCGGGAGCCCGTGGGAGACCCAGTACTTC. Amino acid sequence: CASSVTGSPWETQYF.

This clone was recorded once. The junction departs from germline at one end; a sequencing error may be responsible. The CDR3 reads CASSLGWGSGNEQYF. In nucleotides, the CDR3 is TGTGCTAGCAGCTTAGGTTGGGGATCCGGAAACGAGCAGTACTTC. This sequence joins TRBV7-7 and TRBJ2-7; D is unclear. Germline CDR1 reads SSHAT; CDR2 reads FNYEAQ (reference sequence). This CDR3 is 15 amino acids long.

The chain combines TRBV19 with TRBJ1-3, with D perhaps TRBD1 (6 bases). Per the germline V gene, CDR1 is LNHDA and CDR2 is SQIVND (reference sequence). With 4 bases removed from V and 0 bases from J, the gap between germline ends came to 13 bases. This CDR3 spans 16 amino acids. DNA for the CDR3: TGTGCCAGTAGTACTAGACAGGCTTACTCTGGAAACACCATATATTTT. It codes for CASSTRQAYSGNTIYF. The variable domain in full, with the rest retrieved from reference TRBV19 and TRBJ1-3, is DGGITQSPKYLFRKEGQNVTLSCEQNLNHDAMYWYRQDPGQGLRLIYYSQIVNDFQKGDIAEGYSVSREKKESFPLTVTSAQKNPTAFYLCASSTRQAYSGNTIYFGEGSWLTVV.

This clone was detected only once. The chain links TRBV2 to TRBJ1-5; D uncertain. V dropped 0 bases and J dropped 3 bases, with 6 bases sitting between them. The CDR3 length is 14 residues. Germline V CDR1 and CDR2: SNHLY, FYNNEI. CDR3 residues: CASSEAHVNQPQHF. The DNA of the CDR3 is TGTGCCAGCAGTGAAGCGCACGTCAATCAGCCCCAGCATTTT.

The chain recombines TRBV5-1 with TRBJ2-2; 14 nucleotides match TRBD2. The CDR3 totals 15 residues. V trimming: 4 bases; J trimming: 5 bases; junction bases outside the gene matches: 1. The germline gives CDR1 SGHRS, CDR2 YFSETQ. Here the CDR3 reads CASSRLAGGTGELFF. In nucleotides, the CDR3 is TGCGCCAGCAGCAGACTAGCGGGAGGGACCGGGGAGCTGTTTTTT. Looking up the rest from reference TRBV5-1 and TRBJ2-2 gives the full variable domain: KAGVTQTPRYLIKTRGQQVTLSCSPISGHRSVSWYQQTPGQGLQFLFEYFSETQRNKGNFPGRFSGRQFSNSRSEMNVSTLELGDSALYLCASSRLAGGTGELFFGEGSRLTVL.

The chain has TRBV5-6 and TRBJ2-1; TRBD2 aligns across 14 bases. The CDR3 is made up of 18 amino acids. The V gene end was trimmed by 0 bases and the J gene end by 6 bases; junction bases not matched to a gene: 8. Germline CDR1 SGHDT, CDR2 YYEEEE. DNA for the CDR3: TGTGCCAGCAGCTTGGTCGCAGTAGGACTAGCGGGAGGCAATGAGCAGTTCTTC. Its translation is CASSLVAVGLAGGNEQFF.

The chain links TRBV7-6 to TRBJ2-7, with unresolved D. This CDR3 region has 13 residues. V was clipped by 3 bases and J by 6 bases, with 12 bases between them. CDR1 and CDR2 from the germline V gene are SGHVS and FNYEAQ. The CDR3 spells CASSFPPLFEQYF. The CDR3 coding sequence is TGTGCCAGCAGCTTTCCCCCACTTTTCGAGCAGTACTTC.

V usage is TRBV5-1 and J usage is TRBJ1-5; 7 bases align to TRBD1. The ends lost 0 bases at V and 7 bases at J; junction bases unmatched: 13. The CDR3 contains 17 residues. The germline CDR1 and CDR2 sequences are SGHRS and YFSETQ. In DNA, the CDR3 is TGCGCCAGCAGCTTGGATGGACAGGCAGGGGGTAGGCAGCCCCAGCATTTT. Its translation is CASSLDGQAGGRQPQHF.

The chain recombines TRBV6-4 with TRBJ2-7; 10 nucleotides agree with TRBD2. The CDR3 is 15 residues long. V dropped 11 bases and J dropped 7; count of bases not matched to a gene: 17. Looked up from germline, CDR1 is MRHNA and CDR2 is SNTAGT. The CDR3 here is CAGRGGTSVGREQYF. The CDR3 DNA follows: TGTGCCGGTAGAGGGGGGACTAGCGTTGGTAGGGAGCAGTACTTC.

The chain recombines TRBV28 with TRBJ1-2, with a weak D call TRBD1 (6 bases). Germline V lookup: CDR1 MDHEN, CDR2 SYDVKM. Trimming cost V 11 bases and J 3 bases, with 16 bases left between them. The CDR3 length is 13 residues. DNA for the CDR3: TGTGCCCATAGGAGGGGGGGAGACTATGGCTACACCTTC. This sequence encodes CAHRRGGDYGYTF.

The V gene is TRBV5-4, the J gene TRBJ1-2; TRBD1 matches 7 bases. Per the germline V gene, CDR1 is SGHNT and CDR2 is YYREEE (reference sequence). V lost 0 bases, J lost 6 bases, and 5 bases stayed unmatched. This CDR3 comprises 14 residues. CDR3 sequence (DNA): TGTGCCAGCAGCTTGGCCGGGACAGTAGATGGCTACACCTTC. Amino acids: CASSLAGTVDGYTF.

The chain employs TRBV18 and TRBJ2-7; D remains unclear. The CDR3 is 12 residues long. Trimming removed 1 base from V and 6 bases from J, with 7 bases in between. The V gene's germline CDR1 is KGHSH and CDR2 LQKENI. This chain's CDR3 is CASSPLSGEQYF. The CDR3 DNA sequence: TGTGCCAGCTCACCACTCAGTGGCGAGCAGTACTTC.

The chain links TRBV7-9 to TRBJ2-5; 8 bases fit TRBD2. This CDR3 spans 13 amino acids. V was clipped by 6 bases and J by 5 bases; unmatched bases: 5. In germline, CDR1 is SEHNR, CDR2 FQNEAQ (reference sequence). This CDR3 reads CASRPRGGETQYF. CDR3 coding DNA: TGTGCCAGCAGACCCCGGGGGGGGGAGACCCAGTACTTC.

The chain has TRBV23-1 and TRBJ2-7; D uncertain. TRBV23-1 is classed as an ORF, of uncertain function. The V end was cut by 5 bases, the J end by 1 base, with 24 bases between. The CDR3 sequence is 18 residues long. For the CDR3, the DNA is TGCGCCAGCAGTTATTTAAACAAGCGCAGAACTTTTTCCTACGAGCAGTACTTC. Residues: CASSYLNKRRTFSYEQYF.

The V call is TRBV18, the J call TRBJ2-1, with a weak D call TRBD1 (5 bases). The CDR3 is made up of 15 amino acids. Germline loops: CDR1 KGHSH, CDR2 LQKENI. V lost 2 bases and J 6 bases, leaving 14 bases between the germline ends. Here the CDR3 DNA reads TGTGCCAGCTCACCAGATCAGGGAATCAGCAATGAGCAGTTCTTC. As protein: CASSPDQGISNEQFF.

This chain connects TRBV7-3 to TRBJ2-1, with TRBD2 matching 9 bases. The V gene's germline CDR1 is SGHTA and CDR2 FQGTGA. Losses at the gene ends were 2 bases for V and 2 bases for J; bases not matched to a gene: 4. CDR3 length: 16 residues. The CDR3 nucleotides are TGTGCCAGCAGCTTAGCGGGGACTAGCACCTACAATGAGCAGTTCTTC. Translated, it gives CASSLAGTSTYNEQFF.